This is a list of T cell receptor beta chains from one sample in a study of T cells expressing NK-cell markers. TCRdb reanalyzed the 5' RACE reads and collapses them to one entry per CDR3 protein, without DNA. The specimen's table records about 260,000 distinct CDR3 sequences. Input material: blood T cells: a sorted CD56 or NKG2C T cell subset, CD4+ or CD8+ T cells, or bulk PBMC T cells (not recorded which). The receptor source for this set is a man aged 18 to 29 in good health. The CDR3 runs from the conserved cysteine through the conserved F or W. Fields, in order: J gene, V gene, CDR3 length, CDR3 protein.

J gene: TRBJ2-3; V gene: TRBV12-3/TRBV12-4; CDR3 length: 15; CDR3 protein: CASTPTSGTLNPQYF
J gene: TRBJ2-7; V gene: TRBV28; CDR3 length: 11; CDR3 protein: CASSIREEQYF
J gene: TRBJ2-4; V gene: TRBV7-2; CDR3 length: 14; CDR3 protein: CASSPGGGADIQYF
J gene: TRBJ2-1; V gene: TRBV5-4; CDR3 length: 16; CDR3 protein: CASSPDGPRGFNEQFF
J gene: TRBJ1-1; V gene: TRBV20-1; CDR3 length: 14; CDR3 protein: CSAREGGSGVGAFF
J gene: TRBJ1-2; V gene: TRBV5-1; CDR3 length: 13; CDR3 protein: CASSLEGTGGYTF
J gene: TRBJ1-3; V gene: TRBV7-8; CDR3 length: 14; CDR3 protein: CASSLVPGGNTIYF
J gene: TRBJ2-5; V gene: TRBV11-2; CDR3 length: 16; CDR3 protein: CASSSRLAGGQETQYF
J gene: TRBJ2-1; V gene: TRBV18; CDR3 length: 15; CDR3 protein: CASSFLAGGPNEQFF
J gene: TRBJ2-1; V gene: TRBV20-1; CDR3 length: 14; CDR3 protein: CSAPQHSSYNEQFF
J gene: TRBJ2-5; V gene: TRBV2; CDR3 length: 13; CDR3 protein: CASSVLGEETQYF
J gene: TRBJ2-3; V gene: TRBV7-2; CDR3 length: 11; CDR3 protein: CASSLGTGGYF
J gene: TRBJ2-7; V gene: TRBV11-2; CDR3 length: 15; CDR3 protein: CASSLGSGTNYEQYF
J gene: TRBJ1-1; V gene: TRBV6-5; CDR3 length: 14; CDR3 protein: CASSYSVPGSEAFF
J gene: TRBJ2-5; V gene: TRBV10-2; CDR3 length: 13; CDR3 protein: CASSTGGRETQYF
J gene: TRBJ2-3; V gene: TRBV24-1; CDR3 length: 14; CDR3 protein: CATSDPPLADTQYF
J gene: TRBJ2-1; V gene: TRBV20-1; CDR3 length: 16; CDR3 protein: CSARVGAGGLINEQFF
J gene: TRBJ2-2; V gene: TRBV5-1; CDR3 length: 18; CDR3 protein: CASSDPRHGIANTGELFF
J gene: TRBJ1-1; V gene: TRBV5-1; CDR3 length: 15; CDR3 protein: CASTLTSGPNTEAFF
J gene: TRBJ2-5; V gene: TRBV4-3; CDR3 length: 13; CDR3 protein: CASSQTRGKTQYF
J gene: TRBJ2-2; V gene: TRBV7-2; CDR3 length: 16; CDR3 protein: CASSFRGTANTGELFF
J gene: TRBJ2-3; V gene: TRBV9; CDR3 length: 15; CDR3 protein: CASSAIAGLTDTQYF